The clone carrying this TCR beta chain has more than one count but fewer than ten. Germline V CDR1 and CDR2: MNHEY, SMNVEV (reference sequence). The CDR3 is 14 residues long. V was pared by 7 bases and J by 7 bases, with 9 bases of the junction left unmatched. This sample stems from a study of shared clonotypes between healthy human individuals. It was on ten immunoSEQ deep assay plates that unsorted PBMC DNA was sequenced. Authors' processing steps: ImmunoSEQ junction-only sequences lacked quality scores, so their filtering differed. The data were produced by immunoSEQ multiplex PCR, yet TCRdb's version contains in-frame clones alone and is incomplete. V, J and clone size derive from that table, while D and trimming were established from the DNA sequence. The repertoire holds around 500,000 clones, with 70% to 85% as singletons.

The clonotype comes from a woman between 35 and 50 years old in good health. Some clones in this sample may be carry-over from other donors' samples. Input material: PBMCs. The genes are TRBV27 and TRBJ2-2; 7 nucleotides line up with TRBD1. The chain's CDR3 is CASKGQGEVGELFF. The CDR3 DNA is TGTGCCAGCAAGGGTCAGGGGGAAGTCGGGGAGCTGTTTTTT.